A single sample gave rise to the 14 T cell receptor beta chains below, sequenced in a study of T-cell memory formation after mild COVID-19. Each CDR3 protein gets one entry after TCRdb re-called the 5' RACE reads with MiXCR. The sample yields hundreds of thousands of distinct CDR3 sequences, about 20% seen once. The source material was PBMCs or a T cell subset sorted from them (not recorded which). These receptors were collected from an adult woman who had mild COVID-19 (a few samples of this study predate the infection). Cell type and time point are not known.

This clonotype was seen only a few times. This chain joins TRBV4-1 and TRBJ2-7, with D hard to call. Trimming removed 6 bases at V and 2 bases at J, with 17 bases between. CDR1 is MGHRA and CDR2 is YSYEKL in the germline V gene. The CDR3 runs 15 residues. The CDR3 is CASSPGPFRAYEQYF. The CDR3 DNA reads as TGCGCCAGCAGTCCTGGGCCCTTCAGAGCCTACGAGCAGTACTTC.

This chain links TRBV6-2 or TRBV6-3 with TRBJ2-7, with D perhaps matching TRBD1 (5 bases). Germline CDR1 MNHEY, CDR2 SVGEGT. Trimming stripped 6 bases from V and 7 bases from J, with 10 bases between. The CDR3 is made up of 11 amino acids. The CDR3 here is CASSQGKEQYF. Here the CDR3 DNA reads TGTGCCAGCAGCCAGGGTAAAGAGCAGTACTTC.

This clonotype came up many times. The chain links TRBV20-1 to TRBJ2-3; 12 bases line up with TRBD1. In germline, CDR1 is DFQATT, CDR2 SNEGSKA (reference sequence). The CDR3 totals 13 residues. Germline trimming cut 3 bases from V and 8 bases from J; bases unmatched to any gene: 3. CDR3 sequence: CSARWDRGLTQYF. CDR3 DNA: TGCAGTGCTAGGTGGGACAGGGGGCTTACGCAGTATTTT.

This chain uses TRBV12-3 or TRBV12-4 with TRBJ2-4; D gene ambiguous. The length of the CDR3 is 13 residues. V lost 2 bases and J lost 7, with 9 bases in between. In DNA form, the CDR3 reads TGTGCCAGCAGTTTAAAGGAACCCAACATTCAGTACTTC. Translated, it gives CASSLKEPNIQYF.

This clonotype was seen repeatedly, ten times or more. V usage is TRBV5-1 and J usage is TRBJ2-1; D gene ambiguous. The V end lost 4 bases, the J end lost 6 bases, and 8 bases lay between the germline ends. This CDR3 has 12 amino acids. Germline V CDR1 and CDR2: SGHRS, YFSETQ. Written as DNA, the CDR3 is TGCGCCAGCAGCGTCCCGGCCAATGAGCAGTTCTTC. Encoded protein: CASSVPANEQFF.

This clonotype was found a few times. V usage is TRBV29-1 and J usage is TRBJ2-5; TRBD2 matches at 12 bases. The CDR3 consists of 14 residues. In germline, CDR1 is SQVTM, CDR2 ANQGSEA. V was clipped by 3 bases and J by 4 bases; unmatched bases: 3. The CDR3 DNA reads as TGCAGCGTTGAGTTGGGACTAGCGGGAGAGACCCAGTACTTC. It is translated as CSVELGLAGETQYF.

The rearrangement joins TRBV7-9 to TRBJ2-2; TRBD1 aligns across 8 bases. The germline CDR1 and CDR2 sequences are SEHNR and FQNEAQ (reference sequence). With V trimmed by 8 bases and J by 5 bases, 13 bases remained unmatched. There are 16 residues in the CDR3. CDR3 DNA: TGTGCCAGCCCCTCCCCAGGGGGCGCGGAAACCGGGGAGCTGTTTTTT. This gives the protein CASPSPGGAETGELFF.

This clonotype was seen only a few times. CDR3 bases: TGCGCCAGCAGCCAAGGAGGGACGGACACAGATACGCAGTATTTT. Translated, it gives CASSQGGTDTDTQYF. The rearrangement links TRBV4-1 to TRBJ2-3, with D perhaps matching TRBD1 or TRBD2 (5 bases each). Germline V lookup: CDR1 MGHRA, CDR2 YSYEKL. The V end was cut by 1 base, the J end by 2 bases, with 10 bases between. CDR3 length equals 15 residues.

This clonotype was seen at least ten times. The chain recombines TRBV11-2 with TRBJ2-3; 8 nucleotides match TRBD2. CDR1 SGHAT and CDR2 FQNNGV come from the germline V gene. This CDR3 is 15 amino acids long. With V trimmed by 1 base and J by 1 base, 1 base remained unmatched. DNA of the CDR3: TGTGCCAGCAGCTTAGCGGGGGGGCGCACAGATACGCAGTATTTT. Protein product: CASSLAGGRTDTQYF. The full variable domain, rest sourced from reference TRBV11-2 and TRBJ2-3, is EAGVAQSPRYKIIEKRQSVAFWCNPISGHATLYWYQQILGQGPKLLIQFQNNGVVDDSQLPKDRFSAERLKGVDSTLKIQPAKLEDSAVYLCASSLAGGRTDTQYFGPGTRLTVL.

The CDR3 loop reads CASSLSGGSEAFF. In nucleotides, the CDR3 is TGTGCCAGCAGTTTAAGCGGGGGCTCTGAAGCTTTCTTT. This chain uses TRBV12-3 or TRBV12-4 with TRBJ1-1; tentatively, D is TRBD1 (6 bases). The CDR3 runs to 13 residues. V shed 2 bases and J shed 6 bases, with 10 bases lying between them.

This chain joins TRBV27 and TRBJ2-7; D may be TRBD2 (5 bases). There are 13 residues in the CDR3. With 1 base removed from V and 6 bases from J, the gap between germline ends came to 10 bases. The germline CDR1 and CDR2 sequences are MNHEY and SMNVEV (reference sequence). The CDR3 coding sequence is TGTGCCAGCAGTTTATGGAGCGGTGGCGAGCAGTACTTC. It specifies CASSLWSGGEQYF.

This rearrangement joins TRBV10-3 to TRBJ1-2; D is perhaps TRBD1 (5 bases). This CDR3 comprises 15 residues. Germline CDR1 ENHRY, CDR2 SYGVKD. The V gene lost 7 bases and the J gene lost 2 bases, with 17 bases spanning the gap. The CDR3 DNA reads TGTGCCATCACGGGGGGAAAGGGGTCGAACTATGGCTACACCTTC. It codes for CAITGGKGSNYGYTF.

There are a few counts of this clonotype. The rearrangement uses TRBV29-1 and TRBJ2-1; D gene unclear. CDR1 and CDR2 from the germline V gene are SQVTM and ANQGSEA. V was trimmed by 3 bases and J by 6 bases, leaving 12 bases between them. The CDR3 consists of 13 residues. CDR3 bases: TGCAGCGTTGACATACTTGTGGGCAATGAGCAGTTCTTC. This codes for CSVDILVGNEQFF.

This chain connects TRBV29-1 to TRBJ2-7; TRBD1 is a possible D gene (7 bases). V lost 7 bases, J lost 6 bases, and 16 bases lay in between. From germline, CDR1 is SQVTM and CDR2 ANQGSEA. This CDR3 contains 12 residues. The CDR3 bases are TGCAGCGCTCGGGACAGCGGGCGCGAGCAGTACTTC. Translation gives CSARDSGREQYF.